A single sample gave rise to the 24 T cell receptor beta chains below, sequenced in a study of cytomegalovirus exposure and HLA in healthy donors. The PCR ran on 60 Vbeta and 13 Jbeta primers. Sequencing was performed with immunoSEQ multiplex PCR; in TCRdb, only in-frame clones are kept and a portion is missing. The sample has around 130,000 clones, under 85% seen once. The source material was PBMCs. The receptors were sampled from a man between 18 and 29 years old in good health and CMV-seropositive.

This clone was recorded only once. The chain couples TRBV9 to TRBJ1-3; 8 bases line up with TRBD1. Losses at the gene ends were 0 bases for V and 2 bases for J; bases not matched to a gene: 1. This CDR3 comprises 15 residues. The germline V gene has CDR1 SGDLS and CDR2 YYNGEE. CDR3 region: CASSVGTGTGNTIYF. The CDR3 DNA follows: TGTGCCAGCAGCGTAGGGACAGGGACTGGAAACACCATATATTTT.

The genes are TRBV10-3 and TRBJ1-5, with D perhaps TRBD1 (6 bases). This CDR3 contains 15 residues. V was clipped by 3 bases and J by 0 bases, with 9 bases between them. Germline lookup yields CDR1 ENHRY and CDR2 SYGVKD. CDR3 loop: CAISDPGDSNQPQHF. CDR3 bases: TGTGCCATCAGTGACCCAGGGGATAGCAATCAGCCCCAGCATTTT.

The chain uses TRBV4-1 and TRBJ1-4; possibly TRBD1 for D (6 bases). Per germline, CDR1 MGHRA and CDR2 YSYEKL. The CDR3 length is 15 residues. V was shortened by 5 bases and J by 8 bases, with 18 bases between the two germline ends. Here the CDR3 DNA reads TGCGCCAGCAGCGCCGGCGGGGGGCGACCGGAAAAACTGTTTTTT. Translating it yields CASSAGGGRPEKLFF.

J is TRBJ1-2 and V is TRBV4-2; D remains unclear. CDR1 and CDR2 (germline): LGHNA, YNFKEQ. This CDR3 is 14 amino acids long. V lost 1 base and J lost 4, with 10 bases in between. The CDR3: CASSQGSVSYGYTF. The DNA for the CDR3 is TGTGCCAGCAGCCAAGGTAGCGTTTCCTATGGCTACACCTTC.

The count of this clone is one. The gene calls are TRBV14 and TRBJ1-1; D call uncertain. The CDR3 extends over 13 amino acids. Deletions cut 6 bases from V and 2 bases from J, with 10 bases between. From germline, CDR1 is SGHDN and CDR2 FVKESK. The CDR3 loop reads CASSLTENTEAFF. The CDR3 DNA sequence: TGTGCCAGCAGTCTTACAGAAAACACTGAAGCTTTCTTT. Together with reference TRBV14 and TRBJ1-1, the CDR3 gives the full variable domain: EAGVTQFPSHSVIEKGQTVTLRCDPISGHDNLYWYRRVMGKEIKFLLHFVKESKQDESGMPNNRFLAERTGGTYSTLKVQPAELEDSGVYFCASSLTENTEAFFGQGTRLTVV.

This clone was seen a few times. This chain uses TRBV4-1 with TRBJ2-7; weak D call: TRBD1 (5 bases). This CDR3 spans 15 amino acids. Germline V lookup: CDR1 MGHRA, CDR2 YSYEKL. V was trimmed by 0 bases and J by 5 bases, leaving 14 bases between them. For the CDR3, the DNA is TGCGCCAGCAGCCAAGACCGAGAACAGGCGGACGAGCAGTACTTC. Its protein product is CASSQDREQADEQYF.

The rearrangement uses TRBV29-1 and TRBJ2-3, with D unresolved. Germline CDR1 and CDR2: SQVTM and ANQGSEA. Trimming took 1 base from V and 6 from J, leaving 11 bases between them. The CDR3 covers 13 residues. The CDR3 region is CSVEGHRLDTQYF. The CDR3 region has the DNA TGCAGCGTTGAAGGACATCGGCTTGATACGCAGTATTTT.

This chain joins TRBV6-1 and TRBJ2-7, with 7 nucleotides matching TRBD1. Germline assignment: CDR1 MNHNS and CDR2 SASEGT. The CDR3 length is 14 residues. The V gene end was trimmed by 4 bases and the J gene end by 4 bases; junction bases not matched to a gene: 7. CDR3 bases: TGTGCCAGCAGTGGAGGGGGCAATTGGTACGAGCAGTACTTC. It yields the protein CASSGGGNWYEQYF.

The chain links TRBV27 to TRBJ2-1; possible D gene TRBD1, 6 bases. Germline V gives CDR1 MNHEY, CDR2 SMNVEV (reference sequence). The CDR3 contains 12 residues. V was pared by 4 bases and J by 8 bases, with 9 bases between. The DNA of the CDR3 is TGTGCCAGCAGTTCAGGGGTGGATGAGCAGTTCTTC. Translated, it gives CASSSGVDEQFF.

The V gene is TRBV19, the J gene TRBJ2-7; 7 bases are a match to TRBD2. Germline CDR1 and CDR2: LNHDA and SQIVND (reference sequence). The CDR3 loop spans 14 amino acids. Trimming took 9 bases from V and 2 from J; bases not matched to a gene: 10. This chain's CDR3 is CASSSQRETYEQYF. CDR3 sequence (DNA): TGTGCCAGCTCTTCCCAGCGGGAAACCTACGAGCAGTACTTC.

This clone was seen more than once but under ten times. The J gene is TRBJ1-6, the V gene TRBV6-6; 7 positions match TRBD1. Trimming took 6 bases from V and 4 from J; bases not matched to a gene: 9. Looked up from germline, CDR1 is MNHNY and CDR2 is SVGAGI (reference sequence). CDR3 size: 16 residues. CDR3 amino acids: CASSHTPGQYNSPLHF. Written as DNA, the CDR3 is TGTGCCAGCAGCCATACCCCGGGACAGTATAATTCACCCCTCCACTTT.

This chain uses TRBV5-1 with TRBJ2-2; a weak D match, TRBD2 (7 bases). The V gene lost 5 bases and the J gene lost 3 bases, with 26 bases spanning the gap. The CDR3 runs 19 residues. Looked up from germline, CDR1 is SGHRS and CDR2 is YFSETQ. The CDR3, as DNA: TGCGCCAGCAGGGAAACTAGCGAGGGGGGATGGCCGTACACCGGGGAGCTGTTTTTT. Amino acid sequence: CASRETSEGGWPYTGELFF.

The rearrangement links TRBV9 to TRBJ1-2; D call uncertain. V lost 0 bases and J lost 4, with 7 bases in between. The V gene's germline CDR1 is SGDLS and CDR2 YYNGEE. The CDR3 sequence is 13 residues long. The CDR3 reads CASSVVLSYGYTF. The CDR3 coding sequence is TGTGCCAGCAGCGTAGTGCTTAGCTATGGCTACACCTTC. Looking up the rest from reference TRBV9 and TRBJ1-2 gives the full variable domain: DSGVTQTPKHLITATGQRVTLRCSPRSGDLSVYWYQQSLDQGLQFLIQYYNGEERAKGNILERFSAQQFPDLHSELNLSSLELGDSALYFCASSVVLSYGYTFGSGTRLTVV.

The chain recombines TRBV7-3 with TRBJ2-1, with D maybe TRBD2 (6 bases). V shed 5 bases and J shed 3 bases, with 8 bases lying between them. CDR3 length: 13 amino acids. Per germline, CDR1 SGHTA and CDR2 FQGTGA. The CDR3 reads CASSPSVYNEQFF. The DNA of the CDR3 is TGTGCCAGCAGCCCTAGCGTCTACAATGAGCAGTTCTTC.

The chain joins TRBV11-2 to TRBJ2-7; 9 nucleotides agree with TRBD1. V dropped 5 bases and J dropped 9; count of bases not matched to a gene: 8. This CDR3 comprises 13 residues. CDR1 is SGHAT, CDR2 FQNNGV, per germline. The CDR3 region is CASSPGQGFVQYF. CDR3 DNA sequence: TGTGCCAGCAGCCCGGGACAGGGTTTTGTGCAGTACTTC. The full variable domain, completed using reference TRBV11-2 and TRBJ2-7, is EAGVAQSPRYKIIEKRQSVAFWCNPISGHATLYWYQQILGQGPKLLIQFQNNGVVDDSQLPKDRFSAERLKGVDSTLKIQPAKLEDSAVYLCASSPGQGFVQYFGPGTRLTVT.

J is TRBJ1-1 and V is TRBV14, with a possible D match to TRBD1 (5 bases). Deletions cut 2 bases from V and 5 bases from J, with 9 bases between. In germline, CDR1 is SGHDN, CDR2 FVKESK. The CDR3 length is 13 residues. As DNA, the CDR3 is TGTGCCAGCAGCCAACACGGGGGGACTGAAGCTTTCTTT. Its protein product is CASSQHGGTEAFF.

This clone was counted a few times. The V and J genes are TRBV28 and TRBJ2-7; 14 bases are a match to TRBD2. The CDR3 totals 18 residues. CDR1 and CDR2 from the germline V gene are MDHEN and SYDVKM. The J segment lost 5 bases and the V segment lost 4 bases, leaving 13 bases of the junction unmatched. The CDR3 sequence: CASSSPGLAGALGHEQYF. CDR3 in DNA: TGTGCCAGCAGTTCCCCGGGACTAGCGGGGGCGCTTGGCCACGAGCAGTACTTC.

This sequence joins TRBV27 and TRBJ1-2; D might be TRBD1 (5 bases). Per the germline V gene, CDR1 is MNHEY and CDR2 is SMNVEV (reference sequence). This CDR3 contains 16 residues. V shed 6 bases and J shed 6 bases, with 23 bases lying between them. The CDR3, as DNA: TGTGCCAGCAGATCGAGGGTGGGACTGAATCTTGATGGCTACACCTTC. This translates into CASRSRVGLNLDGYTF.

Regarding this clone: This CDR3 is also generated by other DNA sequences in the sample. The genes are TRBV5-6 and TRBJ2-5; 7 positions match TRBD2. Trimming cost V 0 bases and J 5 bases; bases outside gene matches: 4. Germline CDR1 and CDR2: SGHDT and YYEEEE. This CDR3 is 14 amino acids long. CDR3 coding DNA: TGTGCCAGCAGCTTGGTGGGAGCGGGGGAGACCCAGTACTTC. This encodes CASSLVGAGETQYF.

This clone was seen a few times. CDR3 bases: TGTGCCAGCAGCTATAGGGGCGGCAACTCCTACGAGCAGTACTTC. As protein: CASSYRGGNSYEQYF. The chain combines TRBV13 with TRBJ2-7; D possibly corresponds to TRBD1 (5 bases). There are 15 residues in the CDR3. Germline assignment: CDR1 PRHDT and CDR2 FYEKMQ (reference sequence). The V and J ends lost 4 bases and 0 bases respectively, with 13 bases between them.

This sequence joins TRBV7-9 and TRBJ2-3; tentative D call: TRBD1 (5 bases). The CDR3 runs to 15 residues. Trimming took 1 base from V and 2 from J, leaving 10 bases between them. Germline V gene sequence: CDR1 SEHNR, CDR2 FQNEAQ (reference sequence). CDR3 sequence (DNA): TGTGCCAGCAGCTTAGTACAGGTTGCCACAGATACGCAGTATTTT. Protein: CASSLVQVATDTQYF.

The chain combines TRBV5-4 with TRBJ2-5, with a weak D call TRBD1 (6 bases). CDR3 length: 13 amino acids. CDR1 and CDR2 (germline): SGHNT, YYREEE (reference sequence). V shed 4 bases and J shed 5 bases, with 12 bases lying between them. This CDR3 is CASSPTGRETQYF. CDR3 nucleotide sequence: TGTGCCAGCAGCCCCACAGGGCGCGAGACCCAGTACTTC.

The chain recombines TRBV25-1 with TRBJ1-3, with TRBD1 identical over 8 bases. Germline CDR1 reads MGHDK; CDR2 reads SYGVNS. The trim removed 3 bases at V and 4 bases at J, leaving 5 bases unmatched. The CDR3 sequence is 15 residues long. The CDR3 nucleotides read TGTGCCAGCAGTGACGTACAGGGGGGCGGAAACACCATATATTTT. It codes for CASSDVQGGGNTIYF.

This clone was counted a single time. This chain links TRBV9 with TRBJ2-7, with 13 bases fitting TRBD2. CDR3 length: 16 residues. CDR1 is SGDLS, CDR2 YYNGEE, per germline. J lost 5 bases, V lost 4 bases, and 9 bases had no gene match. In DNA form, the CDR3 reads TGTGCCAGCAGCATTACTAGCGGGAGGGCTCGGGACGAGCAGTACTTC. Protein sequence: CASSITSGRARDEQYF.